Below, 3 T cell receptor beta chains from the same sample are listed, as sequenced in a study of PD-L1 blockade in urothelial cancer. The method was immunoSEQ multiplex PCR; TCRdb's version includes in-frame clones alone and lacks a portion of them. Of tens of thousands of clones in the sample, around 84% are singletons; the top ten hold roughly 2.9%. The material sequenced was PBMCs, taken around atezolizumab (anti-PD-L1) treatment. The receptors derive from a middle-aged man with urothelial cancer.

The chain uses TRBV9 and TRBJ1-1; TRBD1 is a possible D gene (5 bases). Trimming removed 4 bases from V and 4 bases from J, with 14 bases in between. The CDR3 sequence is 14 residues long. Germline CDR1 SGDLS, CDR2 YYNGEE. Written as DNA, the CDR3 is TGTGCCAGCAGCAGCACCGGAGGGGCCACTGAAGCTTTCTTT. Encoded protein: CASSSTGGATEAFF.

The gene calls are TRBV7-6 and TRBJ1-1, with D possibly being TRBD1 (5 bases). Trimming took 5 bases from V and 4 from J, leaving 11 bases between them. The CDR3 extends over 13 amino acids. Germline CDR1 SGHVS, CDR2 FNYEAQ. The DNA for the CDR3 is TGTGCCAGCAGCCCGACGGGGGGCACTGAAGCTTTCTTT. This sequence encodes CASSPTGGTEAFF.

This chain's CDR3 is CASSSGLDETQYF. CDR3 in DNA: TGTGCCAGCAGCTCTGGACTAGACGAGACCCAGTACTTC. The chain carries TRBV11-3 and TRBJ2-5, with TRBD2 identical over 7 bases. J gave up 5 bases and V 4 bases, and 4 bases lay outside the gene matches. Germline assignment: CDR1 SGHNT and CDR2 YENEEA. The CDR3 consists of 13 residues.